This TCR beta chain was identified in a study of CD8+ T cells in alopecia areata. Germline-derived CDR1 and CDR2 are SGHRS and YFSETQ. V was pared by 4 bases and J by 1 base, with 20 bases between. The CDR3 extends over 17 amino acids. After isolation, RNA underwent reverse transcription to generate cDNA as the sequencing template. Produced via immunoSEQ multiplex PCR; TCRdb's table is partial and in-frame only. The table has some 120,000 clones, about 51% seen once. The sequencing input was NKG2D-low CD8+ T cells sorted from blood. The gene calls are TRBV5-1 and TRBJ1-1; weak D call: TRBD1 (5 bases). The TCR was taken from a human donor with alopecia areata. DNA of the CDR3: TGCGCCAGCAGCGCCTCGAAAGGGCCGGGGGAGAACACTGAAGCTTTCTTT. Translation: CASSASKGPGENTEAFF.